This T cell receptor (beta chain) was observed in a study of shared clonotypes between healthy human individuals. This clone has just one count. Its target is unknown. Naive CD8 cells comprised CD45RO-negative, CCR7-positively selected cells, excluding terminally differentiated effector memory CD45RA+ cells. Deep-level running was used for the assay. Libraries were prepared by immunoSEQ multiplex PCR; TCRdb keeps only in-frame clonotypes and omits some of them. Among around 1.9 million clones, about 92% were seen once, and the ten largest hold more than 1.5%. Germline V gives CDR1 MNHEY, CDR2 SMNVEV (reference sequence). The CDR3 totals 13 residues. V gave up 2 bases and J gave up 4 bases, with 6 bases separating them. Study results and caveats: In four donors, around 5% of naive CD4 clonotypes appeared in common. Relative to clonotypes present in all four donors, those not shared had lower generation probabilities. Specimens sampled were limited to blood, with tissue repertoires likely differing.

This receptor was obtained from a man aged 18 to 30 in good health. Some clones in this sample may be carry-over from other donors' samples. The sequenced material came from naive CD8+ T cells from PBMCs. The chain uses TRBV27 and TRBJ2-1; no firm D call. The CDR3 loop reads CASSLNRYNEQFF. As DNA, the CDR3 is TGTGCCAGCAGTTTAAACAGATACAATGAGCAGTTCTTC.